This is a list of T cell receptor beta chains from one sample in a study of T-cell reconstitution after alpha-beta-depleted transplantation in children. MiXCR, run by TCRdb on the PCR reads, gives a single entry per CDR3 protein. The table lists more than 300,000 distinct CDR3 sequences, around 15% of them singletons. The sample consisted of PBMCs, mostly from graft donor cells, taken 360 days after TCRalphabeta/CD19-depleted stem cell transplant. Source of these receptors: a male patient aged 2-9 years who had a stem cell transplant for acute lymphoblastic leukemia, so the T cells may come from the graft donor. Both conserved end residues are part of each CDR3. The D gene is left open where the match is weak. Size is stated for part of the rows, as once, few or many counts, or as a class when the clone is expanded.

>.|TRBV28|TRBJ1-1|.|13
TGTGCCAGCAGTTTCTCAGGGCTAGGGGAAGCTTTCTTT
CASSFSGLGEAFF
>few|TRBV5-1|TRBJ1-4|.|20
TGCGCCAGCAGCTTGCGAGGGCACCCCAGGGGCACCTCAACTAATGAAAAACTGTTTTTT
CASSLRGHPRGTSTNEKLFF
>.|TRBV24-1|TRBJ2-1|TRBD2|16
TGTGCCACCAGTGATTCCGGGAGCGGGAGAGGGAATGAGCAGTTCTTC
CATSDSGSGRGNEQFF
>few|TRBV12-3/TRBV12-4|TRBJ2-3|TRBD1|17
TGTGCCAGCAGTTTTGGTGGGACAGGGAGGTGGACAGATACGCAGTATTTT
CASSFGGTGRWTDTQYF
>.|TRBV5-1|TRBJ1-5|TRBD1|14
TGCGCCAGCAGCTTTGGACAGGTCCATCAGCCCCAGCATTTT
CASSFGQVHQPQHF
>.|TRBV12-3/TRBV12-4|TRBJ1-4|.|15
TGTGCCAGCAGTTTTTTGGGACTGTGGGGTGAAAAACTGTTTTTT
CASSFLGLWGEKLFF
>few|TRBV7-6|TRBJ1-1|TRBD1|14
TGTGCCAGCAGCTCCACCGGGACAGATGATGAAGCTTTCTTT
CASSSTGTDDEAFF
>.|TRBV5-1|TRBJ1-2|.|12
TGCGCCAGCAGCTTGGACGGCTATGGCTACACCTTC
CASSLDGYGYTF
>.|TRBV6-5|TRBJ2-7|TRBD1|15
TGTGCCAGCAGTTACACTTGGACAGGGGGCAGCGAGCAGTACTTC
CASSYTWTGGSEQYF
>.|TRBV24-1|TRBJ2-1|.|13
TGTGCCACCAGTGATTTGCACGCCGATGAGCAGTTCTTC
CATSDLHADEQFF
>.|TRBV4-3|TRBJ2-7|.|16
TGCGCCAGCAGCCAAGATCGGCTTTCCGAGCGCTACGAGCAGTACTTC
CASSQDRLSERYEQYF
>many|TRBV29-1|TRBJ2-7|TRBD2|12
TGCAGCGTCCGGGGGGGAAACTACGAGCAGTACTTC
CSVRGGNYEQYF
>few|TRBV3-1|TRBJ2-1|.|15
TGTGCCAGCAGCCAAGCCCCGCGCCCTTACAATGAGCAGTTCTTC
CASSQAPRPYNEQFF
>many|TRBV7-2|TRBJ1-1|.|13
TGTGCCAGCAGCTTATGGAGGGAAACTGAAGCTTTCTTT
CASSLWRETEAFF
>.|TRBV20-1|TRBJ1-2|.|18
TGCAGTGCTCCGTTGTTACCCGTCGTCACTTTGGCTAACTATGGCTACACCTTC
CSAPLLPVVTLANYGYTF
>.|TRBV4-2|TRBJ2-1|.|11
TGTGCCAGCAGCCAAGAGTGGGAGCAGTTCTTC
CASSQEWEQFF
>.|TRBV7-9|TRBJ1-6|.|14
TGTGCCAGCAGCAACGACATAACGGGTTCACCCCTCCACTTT
CASSNDITGSPLHF
>.|TRBV12-3/TRBV12-4|TRBJ2-3|TRBD1|13
TGTGCCAGCAGGGGACAGGTAACAGATACGCAGTATTTT
CASRGQVTDTQYF
>few|TRBV9|TRBJ2-1|TRBD2|17
TGTGCCAGCAGCGTAGATGTAAGCGGGAGCTCCTACAATGAGCAGTTCTTC
CASSVDVSGSSYNEQFF
>many|TRBV4-1|TRBJ2-1|.|15
TGCGCCAGCAGCACAAGGGACGGTTCCCCCCATGAGCAGTTCTTC
CASSTRDGSPHEQFF
>.|TRBV6-1|TRBJ2-5|TRBD2|15
TGTGCCAGCAGTCTAATGACTAGCGGCCAAGAGACCCAGTACTTC
CASSLMTSGQETQYF
>.|TRBV6-1|TRBJ1-2|.|11
TGTGCCACTCAGGGAGTTCGTGGCTACACCTTC
CATQGVRGYTF
>.|TRBV7-9|TRBJ2-1|.|16
TGTGCCAGCAGCCATCTAGCGTTTAGCTCCTACAATGAGCAGTTCTTC
CASSHLAFSSYNEQFF
>many|TRBV4-3|TRBJ2-3|TRBD2|15
TGCGCCAGCAGCCAAGTAGCGGGACGCACAGATACGCAGTATTTT
CASSQVAGRTDTQYF
>.|TRBV5-6|TRBJ2-1|TRBD2|17
TGTGCCAGCAGCTCCCCCTTAGCGGGAGGGCCGATGGATGAGCAGTTCTTC
CASSSPLAGGPMDEQFF
>once|TRBV3-1|TRBJ1-1|TRBD1|15
TGTGCCAGCAGCCAAGTGGTAGGACAGGGTGCTGAAGCTTTCTTT
CASSQVVGQGAEAFF
>.|TRBV11-1|TRBJ2-1|TRBD2|15
TGTGCCAGCAGCTCGGGACTAGCGGGACACAATGAGCAGTTCTTC
CASSSGLAGHNEQFF
>.|TRBV7-3|TRBJ2-2|.|13
TGTGCCAGCAGCTTAATGGACACCGGGGAGCTGTTTTTT
CASSLMDTGELFF
>.|TRBV13|TRBJ2-3|.|16
TGTGCCAGCAGCTCCAGGGGTTTTGCTAGCACAGATACGCAGTATTTT
CASSSRGFASTDTQYF
>.|TRBV15|TRBJ2-1|.|16
TGTGCCACCAGTCGCAGGTCGGGGGAGTGGGTCTATGAGCAGTTCTTC
CATSRRSGEWVYEQFF
>few|TRBV9|TRBJ2-3|TRBD2|15
TGTGCCAGCAGCGGACTAGCGGGCCGCACAGATACGCAGTATTTT
CASSGLAGRTDTQYF
>few|TRBV30|TRBJ2-7|.|14
TGTGCCTGGTCCAGGGAACTCACGCTCTACGAGCAGTACTTC
CAWSRELTLYEQYF
>many|TRBV6-2/TRBV6-3|TRBJ2-7|.|13
TGTGCCAGCAGCCCCAGTCGGATCTACGAGCAGTACTTC
CASSPSRIYEQYF
>few|TRBV7-9|TRBJ1-1|.|15
TGTGCCAGCAGTTTTCAGGGGCTCCCGAACACTGAAGCTTTCTTT
CASSFQGLPNTEAFF
>.|TRBV7-2|TRBJ1-5|.|15
TGTGCCAGCAGCAAGGACAGTTATAGCAATCAGCCCCAGCATTTT
CASSKDSYSNQPQHF
>.|TRBV3-1|TRBJ2-7|.|14
TGTGCCAGCAGCCAAGACCCCATGGCTGTGGAGCAGTACTTC
CASSQDPMAVEQYF
>.|TRBV4-1|TRBJ2-5|.|15
TGCGCCAGCAGCCAAGGGAGCGGGTCACAAGAGACCCAGTACTTC
CASSQGSGSQETQYF
>.|TRBV12-3/TRBV12-4|TRBJ2-3|.|13
TGTGCCAGCAGTTTATTGCGTAGGGATACGCAGTATTTT
CASSLLRRDTQYF
>.|TRBV30|TRBJ2-5|.|12
TGTGCCTGGAGTGTAAGGCCGGAGACCCAGTACTTC
CAWSVRPETQYF
>.|TRBV10-3|TRBJ2-3|.|15
TGTGCCATCACCGAGGGAGAGATTAAAAAAGATACGCAGTATTTT
CAITEGEIKKDTQYF
>many|TRBV20-1|TRBJ2-1|TRBD2|15
TGCAGTGCTAGAGATGGCCTAGCGGGATTCAATGAGCAGTTCTTC
CSARDGLAGFNEQFF
>.|TRBV6-1|TRBJ2-5|TRBD1|14
TGTGCCACCACTAATCCCGGACAGGAAGAGACCCAGTACTTC
CATTNPGQEETQYF
>few|TRBV28|TRBJ2-5|.|16
TGTGCCAGCAGTTTAACAGACAGTGCGGGTCAAGAGACCCAGTACTTC
CASSLTDSAGQETQYF
>few|TRBV12-3/TRBV12-4|TRBJ2-7|TRBD2|14
TGTGCCAGCAGTTCAGGGACTAGCGGGAATCGGAAGTACTTC
CASSSGTSGNRKYF
>many|TRBV20-1|TRBJ1-4|.|15
TGCAGTGCCACAACTATAACAGGGCCCAATGAAAAACTGTTTTTT
CSATTITGPNEKLFF
>.|TRBV9|TRBJ2-1|TRBD2|16
TGTGCCAGCAGCGTAGTCCCTAGCGGGAGAGTCTATGAGCAGTTCTTC
CASSVVPSGRVYEQFF
>many|TRBV29-1|TRBJ2-3|.|15
TGCAGCGTTGGGTCCAAAACCATAAGCACAGATACGCAGTATTTT
CSVGSKTISTDTQYF
>few|TRBV27|TRBJ2-1|TRBD1|12
TGTGCCAGCCGGACAGGGAAAGATGAGCAGTTCTTC
CASRTGKDEQFF
>few|TRBV9|TRBJ2-3|.|12
TGTGCCAGCAGCAGGAGACTAGATACGCAGTATTTT
CASSRRLDTQYF
>.|TRBV20-1|TRBJ2-7|TRBD1|13
TGCAGTGCTCCGGGACAGGCCTCCTACGAGCAGTACTTC
CSAPGQASYEQYF
>few|TRBV7-8|TRBJ2-1|TRBD1|15
TGTGCCAGCAGCATGACAGGGGGTCTCTACAATGAGCAGTTCTTC
CASSMTGGLYNEQFF
>few|TRBV7-2|TRBJ1-6|.|13
TGTGCCAGCAGCTTGGCTTTCCGGGGGCCCCTCCACTTT
CASSLAFRGPLHF
>.|TRBV24-1|TRBJ2-1|TRBD2|14
TGTGCCACCAGTGATTCGGGACTAGACGATGAGCAGTTCTTC
CATSDSGLDDEQFF
>.|TRBV28|TRBJ1-2|.|16
TGTGCCAGCAGTTACGGGGTGGAAAGACACTCCTATGGCTACACCTTC
CASSYGVERHSYGYTF
>.|TRBV2|TRBJ2-7|TRBD1|15
TGTGCCAGCACTGACAGGGTCCGGCAGATCTACGAGCAGTACTTC
CASTDRVRQIYEQYF